The sequence of this TCR beta chain was determined in a study of molecular identifiers for immune sequencing clone quantification listed by TCRdb under 2018. Study-level background: In a replicate experiment, RNA from around 20,000 or 100,000 naive CD8 T cells was split into five aliquots, four of which were sequenced. This methods study used CD8 T cells to benchmark TCR RNA copy counting and molecular-identifier clustering-based TCR repertoire sequencing (MIDCIRS). The study at large found these results: About 3 recovered TCR RNA copies per cell were obtained by modeling, versus about 9.7 by digital PCR, implying a capture efficiency of 30% to 35%. Spiked-in Jurkat TCR RNA (approximately 10 copies' worth), which is not part of the donor repertoire, was contained in the naive libraries. A single cell's worth of spiked-in Jurkat TCR RNA was reported detectable even among some 920,000 naive CD8 T cells. Clones above 20 RNA copies held over 99% of molecules in CMV-specific effector cells but under 1% in naive cells. Identical TCR molecules sharing a barcode could cause highly expanded clone sizes to be underestimated. When barcode sub-clustering was omitted, TCR diversity was inflated by chimeric consensus sequences, with chimeras reaching as high as 47%.

With regard to this clonotype: No cognate antigen has been identified for it. Nothing much larger sits one base from this clone, and base qualities are not available.

Receptors were amplified or captured by PCR. TCRdb lists the instrument as NextSeq 500. Bulk TCR libraries were prepared as previously described, using TCR primers listed in Table S5. Total RNA was purified with the Qiagen AllPrep DNA/RNA kit. Before any analysis, reads coming from multiple sequencing runs of the same library were combined into one pool. The study's own analysis went as follows. Only reads with exact TCR constant sequence were kept, trimmed to 150 nt, and grouped by their 12-nt molecular barcodes. Reads inside each barcode group were sub-clustered using a 15% Levenshtein threshold, and a quality-weighted consensus sequence was constructed for each RNA molecule. Non-functional sequences were discarded, and so were lower-count sequences lying one edit away from another sequence. Based on a fit of two negative binomial distributions, barcode sub-clusters having less than 20% of the maximum read count were discarded. In TCRdb, the public reads were trimmed at Q25 with fastp and aligned with MiXCR, with productive beta chains retained. Rows with a matching CDR3 protein are joined into one entry that keeps the most common DNA and genes. Clone size and V and J calls follow TCRdb, not the original study. The sample has fewer than 350,000 distinct CDR3 sequences on record, about 23% of them singletons. The ten largest clones capture approximately 0.74% of the sample.

Libraries of naive CD8 T cells were built from anywhere between about 20,000 and 1,000,000 sorted cells, with 10%, 30% or 50% of the purified RNA used. On a BD FACSAria II, naive CD8 T cells were FACS-sorted as CD8+CD4-CCR7+CD45RA+ and collected into RLT Plus buffer. To test detection sensitivity, Jurkat RNA equivalent to more than eight TCR copies was spiked into samples of roughly 18,000-1,000,000 naive CD8 T cells. Enrichment of CD8 T cells was performed with RosetteSep CD8+ T Cell Enrichment Cocktail and Ficoll-Paque, after which ACK red cell lysis was carried out. Sequencing was carried out using naive CD8+ T cells from blood, with Jurkat cell RNA spiked in. The cell subset or site label on this specimen signifies: FACS-sorted CD8+CD4-CCR7+CD45RA+ naive T cells. This TCR came from a human donor in good health. Some libraries in this study had Jurkat cell RNA spiked in.

The DNA is TGTGCCAGCAGCGTAGACGGGGCAGGCCCTGCCAACGAGCAGTACTTC. Its translation reads: CASSVDGAGPANEQYF. The chain employs TRBV9 and TRBJ2-7; the D call is tentative, TRBD1 or TRBD2, as each matches 5 bases. In the germline V gene, CDR1 corresponds to SGDLS and CDR2 to YYNGEE. The CDR3 holds 16 amino acids from the cysteine to the phenylalanine. The DNA shown is the 48-base CDR3, in frame from base 1. V and J are truncated by 0 bases and 5 bases respectively, leaving an intervening sequence of 18 bases.